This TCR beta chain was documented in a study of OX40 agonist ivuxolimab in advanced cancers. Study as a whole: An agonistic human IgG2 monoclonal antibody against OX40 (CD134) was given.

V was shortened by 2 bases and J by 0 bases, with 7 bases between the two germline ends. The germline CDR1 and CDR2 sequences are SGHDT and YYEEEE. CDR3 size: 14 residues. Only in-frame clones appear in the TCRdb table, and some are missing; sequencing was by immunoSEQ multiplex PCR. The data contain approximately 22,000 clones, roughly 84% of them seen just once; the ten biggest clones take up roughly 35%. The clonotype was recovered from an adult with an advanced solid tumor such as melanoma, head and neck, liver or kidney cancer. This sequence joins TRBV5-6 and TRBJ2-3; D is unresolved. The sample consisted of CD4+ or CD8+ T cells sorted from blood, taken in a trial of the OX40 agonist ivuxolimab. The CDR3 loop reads CASSFRSSTDTQYF. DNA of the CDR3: TGTGCCAGCAGCTTCCGTTCGAGCACAGATACGCAGTATTTT.